This T cell receptor beta chain was identified during a study of human T cells and chemical hapten exposure. The length of the CDR3 is 16 residues. Looked up from germline, CDR1 is MNHEY and CDR2 is SVGAGI. J was trimmed by 2 bases and V by 6 bases; bases with no gene match: 7. This clonotype has a handful of counts. Time point reported: patch test 1, 2 weeks after DPC sensitization. The treatment was: therapeutic diphenylcyclopropenone sensitization with weekly scalp DPC. In TCRdb, the RACE reads were re-called with MiXCR into one record per CDR3 protein. The sample holds 90,000 or so distinct CDR3 sequences, more than 9% seen once.

The sample in question was whole blood, obtained in connection with sensitization to the hapten diphenylcyclopropenone (DPC). This clonotype was sampled from a man in his forties with alopecia areata. Some clones in this sample may be carry-over from other donors' samples. The V call is TRBV6-5, the J call TRBJ2-6, with 7 bases that match TRBD1. The CDR3 reads CASRRQGLAGANVLTF. The CDR3 DNA follows: TGTGCCAGCAGGCGACAGGGTCTAGCTGGGGCCAACGTCCTGACTTTC.